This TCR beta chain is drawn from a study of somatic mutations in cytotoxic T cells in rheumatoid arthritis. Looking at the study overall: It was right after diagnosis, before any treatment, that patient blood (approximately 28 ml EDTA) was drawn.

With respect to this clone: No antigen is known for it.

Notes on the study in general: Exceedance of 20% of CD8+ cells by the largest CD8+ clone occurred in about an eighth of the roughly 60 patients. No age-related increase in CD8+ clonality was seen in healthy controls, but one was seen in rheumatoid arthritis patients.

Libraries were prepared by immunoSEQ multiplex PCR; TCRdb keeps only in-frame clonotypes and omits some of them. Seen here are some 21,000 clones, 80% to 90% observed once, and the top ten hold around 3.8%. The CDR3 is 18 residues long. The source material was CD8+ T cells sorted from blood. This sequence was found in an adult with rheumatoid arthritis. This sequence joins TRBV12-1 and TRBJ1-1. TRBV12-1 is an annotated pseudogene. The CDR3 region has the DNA TGTGCCAGCAGCCCTTCGGAGGGGGGCAGGGCAATGAACACTGAAGCTTTCTTT. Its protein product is CASSPSEGGRAMNTEAFF.